The clone carrying this T cell receptor beta chain has more than one count but fewer than ten. Its antigen is as yet unknown. RNA transcripts provided the source from which TCR beta CDR3 regions were amplified. Carried out on the TCR CDR3, a first-round RT-PCR used the HTBI primer set. One entry per CDR3 protein, called by TCRdb with MiXCR from the multiplex PCR reads. The sample lists hundreds of thousands of distinct CDR3 sequences, roughly 20% occurring once. CDR3 length: 14 residues. Trimming took 0 bases from V and 10 from J; bases not matched to a gene: 3. Germline CDR1 and CDR2: LNHDA and SQIVND (reference sequence). This sample stems from a study of T cells in Graves' hyperthyroidism and ophthalmopathy. General study points: Stable hyperthyroidism was separated from ophthalmopathy by a model based on 13 V-J features.

V is TRBV19 and J is TRBJ2-1, with 10 bases fitting TRBD2. This TCR was recovered from a man in his thirties or forties with Graves' ophthalmopathy. What was sequenced was blood. CDR3 sequence: CASSIEGLASEQFF. Here the CDR3 DNA reads TGTGCCAGTAGTATAGAGGGACTAGCGTCGGAGCAGTTCTTC.